What follows are 27 T cell receptor beta chains derived from one specimen sequenced in a study of CD8 T cells in Susac syndrome. An amount of RNA that ranged from roughly 0.45 to 1 ug was reverse transcribed with random hexamers. TCRdb reanalysed the immunoSEQ multiplex PCR reads using MiXCR and keeps one entry per CDR3 protein. The repertoire holds some 200,000 distinct CDR3 sequences, with 90% to 95% as singletons. The sequenced material came from CD4+ T cells from PBMCs. The receptors shown here come from a human donor with multiple sclerosis.

The chain has TRBV30 and TRBJ1-2; unclear D gene. Germline V CDR1 and CDR2: GTSNPN, SVGIG (reference sequence). V was trimmed by 0 bases and J by 7 bases, leaving 15 bases between them. The CDR3 totals 14 residues. CDR3 loop: CAWSVLRVTSGYTF. In DNA form, the CDR3 reads TGTGCCTGGAGTGTATTGAGGGTTACGAGTGGCTACACCTTC.

The V and J genes are TRBV5-1 and TRBJ1-6; D is ambiguous. Germline CDR1 SGHRS, CDR2 YFSETQ. Between the trimmed V and J ends, which lost 4 bases and 9 bases, there was a span of 14 bases. This CDR3 has 14 amino acids. The chain's CDR3 is CASSDGFTSSPLHF. DNA of the CDR3: TGCGCCAGCAGCGACGGATTCACAAGTTCACCCCTCCACTTT. Drawing the rest from reference TRBV5-1 and TRBJ1-6, the complete variable domain is KAGVTQTPRYLIKTRGQQVTLSCSPISGHRSVSWYQQTPGQGLQFLFEYFSETQRNKGNFPGRFSGRQFSNSRSEMNVSTLELGDSALYLCASSDGFTSSPLHFGNGTRLTVT.

The chain recombines TRBV24-1 with TRBJ2-1, with 8 bases lining up with TRBD2. V lost 7 bases to trimming and J lost 15 bases; unmatched junction nucleotides: 7. This CDR3 has 11 amino acids. The germline gives CDR1 KGHDR, CDR2 SFDVKD. CDR3 coding DNA: TGTGCCACCAGCTCCGGGACTAGGACGTTCTTC. Translating it yields CATSSGTRTFF.

The genes are TRBV2 and TRBJ2-7, with 9 bases identical to TRBD1. V was clipped by 8 bases and J by 5 bases; unmatched bases: 13. Germline V lookup: CDR1 SNHLY, CDR2 FYNNEI. This CDR3 spans 15 amino acids. Here the CDR3 DNA reads TGTGCCAGCGTCTTAACCCGGGACAGGGTAAACGAGCAGTACTTC. Its translation is CASVLTRDRVNEQYF.

The chain is built from TRBV29-1 and TRBJ2-7; 7 nucleotides match TRBD1. CDR3 length: 16 amino acids. The trim removed 7 bases at V and 6 bases at J, leaving 21 bases unmatched. The germline V gene encodes CDR1 SQVTM and CDR2 ANQGSEA. The CDR3 loop reads CSGLGFRGTSPGEQYF. CDR3 in DNA: TGCAGCGGGTTGGGTTTCAGGGGGACCTCACCTGGCGAGCAGTACTTC.

A note on this clonotype: Mismatch with germline at one junction end may stem from a read error. The CDR3 region has the DNA TGTAGCAGCATATCGAACTATGGCTACACCTTC. Translation: CSSISNYGYTF. V gene TRBV20-1 combines with J gene TRBJ1-2; D gene ambiguous. This CDR3 has 11 residues. The germline V gene has CDR1 DFQATT and CDR2 SNEGSKA (reference sequence).

The J gene is TRBJ2-3, the V gene TRBV20-1; D is possibly TRBD2 (6 bases). V was clipped by 8 bases and J by 4 bases, with 13 bases between them. Per germline, CDR1 DFQATT and CDR2 SNEGSKA (reference sequence). The CDR3 loop spans 12 amino acids. The CDR3 protein is CSTLEGPDTQYF. The CDR3 DNA reads TGCAGTACCCTGGAGGGACCAGATACGCAGTATTTT.

CDR3 DNA: TGTGCCAGCAGCTTAGCTCGAGCTTCCTACGAGCAGTACTTC. This gives the protein CASSLARASYEQYF. The chain recombines TRBV7-2 with TRBJ2-7; D remains ambiguous. CDR3 length: 14 residues. From germline, CDR1 is SGHTA and CDR2 FQGNSA. Trimming shortened V by 0 bases and J by 1 base, and 7 bases separated the two germline ends.

The chain recombines TRBV4-1 with TRBJ2-1; no clear D gene. The CDR3 spans 14 residues. Trimming removed 0 bases at V and 9 bases at J, with 12 bases between. From germline, CDR1 is MGHRA and CDR2 YSYEKL. The chain's CDR3 is CASSQDTGRSEQFF. CDR3 in DNA: TGCGCCAGCAGCCAAGACACGGGTAGGAGTGAGCAGTTCTTC.

The CDR3 DNA reads as TGTGCCAGCAGCCCACAGTCAGGGGGGATCACTGAAGCTTTCTTT. Translated, it gives CASSPQSGGITEAFF. V usage is TRBV3-1 and J usage is TRBJ1-1; TRBD1 aligns across 7 bases. The CDR3 extends over 15 amino acids. The ends lost 4 bases at V and 4 bases at J; junction bases unmatched: 9. Germline CDR1 reads LGHDT; CDR2 reads YNNKEL (reference sequence).

The chain uses TRBV27 and TRBJ1-1, with D unresolved. The V and J ends lost 6 bases and 6 bases respectively, with 20 bases between them. This CDR3 region has 15 residues. The germline gives CDR1 MNHEY, CDR2 SMNVEV (reference sequence). CDR3 nucleotide sequence: TGTGCCAGCAGCGCCCGTCTGTTAAAATCTCCTGAAGCTTTCTTT. This codes for CASSARLLKSPEAFF.

V and J are TRBV30 and TRBJ2-7; weak D call: TRBD1 (5 bases). CDR3 length equals 10 residues. CDR1 GTSNPN and CDR2 SVGIG come from the germline V gene (reference sequence). Trimming took 3 bases from V and 7 from J, leaving 7 bases between them. CDR3 residues: CAWRQEEQYF. CDR3 coding DNA: TGTGCCTGGAGACAGGAAGAGCAGTACTTC. Using reference TRBV30 and TRBJ2-7 for the parts outside the CDR3, the full variable domain is SQTIHQWPATLVQPVGSPLSLECTVEGTSNPNLYWYRQAAGRGLQLLFYSVGIGQISSEVPQNLSASRPQDRQFILSSKKLLLSDSGFYLCAWRQEEQYFGPGTRLTVT.

This chain links TRBV30 with TRBJ2-7; TRBD1 agrees at 9 bases. J gave up 8 bases and V 2 bases, and 10 bases lay outside the gene matches. Germline lookup yields CDR1 GTSNPN and CDR2 SVGIG (reference sequence). The CDR3 runs 14 residues. CDR3 DNA: TGTGCCTGGAGTTTCCGGGACAGGGTTTTAAAGCAGTACTTC. It yields the protein CAWSFRDRVLKQYF.

The chain uses TRBV2 and TRBJ2-7; D assignment may be TRBD1 or TRBD2 (5 bases each). V was cut by 8 bases and J by 0 bases, with 14 bases left in between. CDR1 is SNHLY, CDR2 FYNNEI, per germline. The CDR3 is 14 amino acids. CDR3 in DNA: TGTGCCAGCCTTCCGGGACCCCACTCCTACGAGCAGTACTTC. Protein sequence: CASLPGPHSYEQYF.

The J gene is TRBJ2-1, the V gene TRBV6-6; TRBD1 might be the D (5 bases). Looked up from germline, CDR1 is MNHNY and CDR2 is SVGAGI (reference sequence). The V end lost 7 bases, the J end lost 0 bases, and 7 bases lay between the germline ends. The CDR3 contains 13 residues. The CDR3 nucleotides are TGTGCCAGCAAACAGGCCTCCTACAATGAGCAGTTCTTC. Translation gives CASKQASYNEQFF.

The V call is TRBV6-1, the J call TRBJ2-1, with 11 bases fitting TRBD1. V was pared by 4 bases and J by 7 bases, with 12 bases of the junction left unmatched. Germline CDR1 is MNHNS and CDR2 is SASEGT. This CDR3 contains 17 residues. The CDR3 protein is CASSGYSGTGGRNEQFF. CDR3 sequence (DNA): TGTGCCAGCAGTGGATATTCCGGGACAGGGGGAAGGAATGAGCAGTTCTTC.

V and J are TRBV6-6 and TRBJ1-1, with a possible D match to TRBD1 (5 bases). V lost 5 bases and J lost 3, with 10 bases in between. The V gene's germline CDR1 is MNHNY and CDR2 SVGAGI (reference sequence). There are 13 residues in the CDR3. As DNA, the CDR3 is TGTGCCAGCAGTGCGGACACCTACACTGAAGCTTTCTTT. Translating gives CASSADTYTEAFF.

This sequence joins TRBV2 and TRBJ2-3, with 7 bases that match TRBD1. V lost 4 bases, J lost 12 bases, and 7 bases stayed unmatched. The CDR3 spans 12 residues. Germline V gene sequence: CDR1 SNHLY, CDR2 FYNNEI. CDR3 residues: CASSGQGIAQYF. The CDR3 DNA reads as TGTGCCAGCAGTGGACAGGGCATAGCACAGTATTTT.

V and J are TRBV15 and TRBJ1-2; TRBD1 is a possible D gene (5 bases). Germline-derived CDR1 and CDR2 are LNHNV and YYDKDF (reference sequence). Trimming removed 4 bases at V and 7 bases at J, with 13 bases between. The CDR3 loop spans 13 amino acids. CDR3 in amino acids: CATSKLIGGGYTF. CDR3 nucleotides: TGTGCCACCAGCAAGTTAATCGGGGGTGGCTACACCTTC.

This chain connects TRBV4-2 to TRBJ1-4; D is uncertain. The CDR3 has 13 residues. Germline V lookup: CDR1 LGHNA, CDR2 YNFKEQ. V lost 2 bases and J lost 6, with 7 bases in between. CDR3 loop: CASSQTADEKLFF. The DNA for the CDR3 is TGTGCCAGCAGCCAAACAGCAGATGAAAAACTGTTTTTT.

J is TRBJ2-7 and V is TRBV7-3, with D tentatively TRBD1 (7 bases). The V and J ends lost 3 bases and 5 bases respectively, with 20 bases between them. Germline V gene data show CDR1 as SGHTA and CDR2 as FQGTGA. This CDR3 is 16 amino acids long. The CDR3: CASSFTPTGRRNEQYF. CDR3 DNA: TGTGCCAGCAGCTTTACACCGACAGGGAGGAGGAACGAGCAGTACTTC.

The J gene is TRBJ1-2, the V gene TRBV12-5, with D uncertain. The CDR3 totals 13 residues. V shed 6 bases and J shed 6 bases, with 14 bases lying between them. The germline V gene encodes CDR1 LGHNT and CDR2 FRNRAP. This chain's CDR3 is CASGSELIHGYTF. CDR3 nucleotide sequence: TGTGCTAGTGGGAGTGAACTAATCCATGGCTACACCTTC.

The chain employs TRBV10-3 and TRBJ2-4; 10 positions agree with TRBD2. The CDR3 spans 15 residues. The V gene's germline CDR1 is ENHRY and CDR2 SYGVKD. V lost 3 bases to trimming and J lost 7 bases; unmatched junction nucleotides: 6. Written as DNA, the CDR3 is TGTGCCATCAGTGATCTAGCGGGAGTTGGGAACATTCAGTACTTC. It codes for CAISDLAGVGNIQYF.

V usage is TRBV20-1 and J usage is TRBJ2-3; 8 nucleotides line up with TRBD1. This CDR3 spans 14 amino acids. The V segment lost 6 bases and the J segment 3 bases; nucleotides outside the gene matches: 8. Germline values: CDR1 DFQATT, CDR2 SNEGSKA (reference sequence). This CDR3 reads CSAHGQGLTDTQYF. The CDR3 nucleotides read TGCAGTGCCCACGGACAGGGATTGACAGATACGCAGTATTTT.

The rearrangement joins TRBV20-1 to TRBJ1-6; perhaps TRBD1 as D (5 bases). Germline CDR1 and CDR2: DFQATT and SNEGSKA (reference sequence). V lost 3 bases and J 12 bases, leaving 15 bases between the germline ends. This CDR3 spans 13 amino acids. Here the CDR3 reads CSARRGLMGPLHF. In DNA form, the CDR3 reads TGCAGTGCTAGGCGGGGGTTGATGGGACCCCTCCACTTT.

V and J are TRBV6-5 and TRBJ2-1; 11 nucleotides agree with TRBD1. Germline V CDR1 and CDR2: MNHEY, SVGAGI. The J segment lost 8 bases and the V segment lost 7 bases, leaving 7 bases of the junction unmatched. The CDR3 extends over 14 amino acids. Here the CDR3 reads CASKQDRGLDEQFF. Written as DNA, the CDR3 is TGTGCCAGCAAGCAGGACAGGGGGCTCGATGAGCAGTTCTTC.

The chain carries TRBV28 and TRBJ2-7; D not resolved. CDR3 length: 12 amino acids. CDR1 and CDR2 from the germline V gene are MDHEN and SYDVKM. Trimming removed 3 bases from V and 3 bases from J, with 6 bases in between. CDR3 nucleotide sequence: TGTGCCAGCAGTTTCGGCGACTACGAGCAGTACTTC. Its protein product is CASSFGDYEQYF.